One and the same sample provided the 18 T cell receptor beta chains below, sequenced in a study of STAT3 mutations in large granular lymphocyte leukemia. Whole-study results and caveats: At least one immunodominant TCR beta clonotype appeared in every T-cell large granular lymphocyte leukemia patient.

These receptors' targets are unknown. Generated by immunoSEQ multiplex PCR, the TCRdb table keeps only in-frame clones and is missing some. This table holds several thousand clones, roughly 70% found once. The specimen sequenced was peripheral blood mononuclear cells. These receptors were obtained from a woman between 40 and 50 years old with T-cell large granular lymphocyte leukemia. Some clones in this sample may be carry-over from other donors' samples.

The table lists this clone with a count of one. The chain couples TRBV27 to TRBJ2-1; 9 bases line up with TRBD1. Germline V gene sequence: CDR1 MNHEY, CDR2 SMNVEV (reference sequence). V was pared by 5 bases and J by 6 bases, with 5 bases of the junction left unmatched. The CDR3 covers 14 residues. CDR3: CASSALQGANEQFF. The CDR3 nucleotides are TGTGCCAGCAGTGCCTTACAGGGGGCCAATGAGCAGTTCTTC.

The chain carries TRBV15 and TRBJ1-2, with unresolved D. This CDR3 is 12 amino acids long. Germline loops: CDR1 LNHNV, CDR2 YYDKDF (reference sequence). Trimming removed 3 bases from V and 8 bases from J, with 10 bases in between. Here the CDR3 reads CATSSTFPGYTF. CDR3 DNA sequence: TGTGCCACCAGCAGTACCTTCCCCGGCTACACCTTC.

Here the CDR3 reads CASSLWSGPQGYTF. The CDR3 DNA reads TGTGCCAGCAGCCTATGGTCCGGACCTCAAGGCTACACCTTC. This chain uses TRBV11-1 with TRBJ1-2; the D is unclear. This CDR3 comprises 14 residues. Germline lookup yields CDR1 SGHAT and CDR2 FQDESV (reference sequence). V lost 5 bases, J lost 8 bases, and 18 bases lay in between.

The chain couples TRBV7-9 to TRBJ1-2; D not resolved. Trimming cost V 5 bases and J 3 bases, with 10 bases left between them. Germline V CDR1 and CDR2: SEHNR, FQNEAQ (reference sequence). This CDR3 comprises 13 residues. The CDR3 sequence: CASSQAFYYGYTF. The CDR3 DNA reads TGTGCCAGCAGCCAGGCCTTTTACTATGGCTACACCTTC.

V and J are TRBV5-1 and TRBJ1-1; tentative D call: TRBD1 (6 bases). The CDR3 totals 14 residues. Germline CDR1 and CDR2: SGHRS and YFSETQ. V lost 1 base and J 4 bases, leaving 11 bases between the germline ends. The CDR3 bases are TGCGCCAGCAGCTTGATCAGGGGATCCACTGAAGCTTTCTTT. This translates into CASSLIRGSTEAFF. Variable domain in full (rest from reference TRBV5-1 and TRBJ1-1): KAGVTQTPRYLIKTRGQQVTLSCSPISGHRSVSWYQQTPGQGLQFLFEYFSETQRNKGNFPGRFSGRQFSNSRSEMNVSTLELGDSALYLCASSLIRGSTEAFFGQGTRLTVV.

The V gene is TRBV5-1, the J gene TRBJ2-4; a weak D match, TRBD2 (5 bases). CDR1 and CDR2 from the germline V gene are SGHRS and YFSETQ. The V gene lost 4 bases and the J gene lost 10 bases, with 21 bases spanning the gap. This CDR3 contains 15 residues. The CDR3 DNA follows: TGCGCCAGCAGCCCGGGGTCCCGCGGAGAGCGAATTCAGTACTTC. Translated: CASSPGSRGERIQYF. Together with reference TRBV5-1 and TRBJ2-4, the CDR3 gives the full variable domain: KAGVTQTPRYLIKTRGQQVTLSCSPISGHRSVSWYQQTPGQGLQFLFEYFSETQRNKGNFPGRFSGRQFSNSRSEMNVSTLELGDSALYLCASSPGSRGERIQYFGAGTRLSVL.

This clone is a singleton in its sample. The chain combines TRBV5-1 with TRBJ1-4; tentative D call: TRBD1 (5 bases). CDR1 and CDR2 from the germline V gene are SGHRS and YFSETQ. The V end lost 4 bases, the J end lost 5 bases, and 12 bases lay between the germline ends. This CDR3 is 14 amino acids long. CDR3 loop: CASSVGRINEKLFF. DNA of the CDR3: TGCGCCAGCAGCGTGGGACGCATAAATGAAAAACTGTTTTTT.

The chain joins TRBV20-1 to TRBJ1-1, with D maybe TRBD1 (5 bases). Trimming took 3 bases from V and 11 from J, leaving 10 bases between them. The V gene's germline CDR1 is DFQATT and CDR2 SNEGSKA (reference sequence). The CDR3 is 10 residues long. CDR3 sequence: CSASLGAAFF. CDR3 nucleotide sequence: TGCAGTGCTAGTTTAGGGGCGGCTTTCTTT.

This chain connects TRBV27 to TRBJ2-7; no clear D. The CDR3 is 14 amino acids. Germline loops: CDR1 MNHEY, CDR2 SMNVEV (reference sequence). The ends were cut back, 6 bases at V and 0 bases at J, with 12 bases in the middle. The CDR3 here is CASSPNSISYEQYF. The CDR3 region has the DNA TGTGCCAGCAGCCCCAACTCTATCTCCTACGAGCAGTACTTC.

This chain links TRBV4-1 with TRBJ1-2; 8 bases are shared with TRBD1. This CDR3 has 14 amino acids. J lost 5 bases, V lost 0 bases, and 2 bases had no gene match. Germline CDR1 and CDR2: MGHRA and YSYEKL. The CDR3 protein is CASSQDRTGYGYTF. As DNA, the CDR3 is TGCGCCAGCAGCCAAGACAGGACAGGGTATGGCTACACCTTC.

The CDR3 loop is CASSFPATDSYGYTF. CDR3 coding DNA: TGTGCCAGCAGCTTCCCCGCCACTGACAGCTATGGCTACACCTTC. This chain uses TRBV7-9 with TRBJ1-2; perhaps TRBD1 as D (5 bases). V was trimmed by 3 bases and J by 4 bases, leaving 15 bases between them. Germline CDR1 and CDR2: SEHNR and FQNEAQ (reference sequence). The length of the CDR3 is 15 residues.

V and J are TRBV2 and TRBJ2-5; no clear D. The CDR3 consists of 13 residues. Trimming pared 6 bases from V and 2 bases from J, leaving 10 bases between. Germline assignment: CDR1 SNHLY and CDR2 FYNNEI. The CDR3 loop is CASSQLLQETQYF. The CDR3 nucleotides read TGTGCCAGCAGCCAACTTTTACAAGAGACCCAGTACTTC.

This clone was seen once. The J gene is TRBJ2-5, the V gene TRBV5-1, with 8 positions matching TRBD1. V was clipped by 3 bases and J by 5 bases; unmatched bases: 9. There are 15 residues in the CDR3. CDR1 is SGHRS and CDR2 is YFSETQ in the germline V gene. The CDR3 here is CASSSGRGRGETQYF. In nucleotides, the CDR3 is TGCGCCAGCAGCTCCGGCAGGGGGCGCGGGGAGACCCAGTACTTC.

The CDR3 sequence: CASSQRQGTNYGYTF. The CDR3 DNA reads as TGTGCCAGCAGCCAGAGACAGGGGACAAACTATGGCTACACCTTC. The chain combines TRBV4-2 with TRBJ1-2; 8 bases align to TRBD1. This CDR3 spans 15 amino acids. With V trimmed by 3 bases and J by 2 bases, 5 bases remained unmatched. Looked up from germline, CDR1 is LGHNA and CDR2 is YNFKEQ.

The J gene is TRBJ1-3, the V gene TRBV5-1; TRBD1 is a possible D gene (5 bases). The CDR3 spans 13 residues. CDR1 and CDR2 (germline): SGHRS, YFSETQ. V lost 2 bases, J lost 8 bases, and 11 bases lay in between. The CDR3 coding sequence is TGCGCCAGCAGCTTAGCGGGGCGTGACACCATATATTTT. Its protein product is CASSLAGRDTIYF. The whole variable domain, remainder taken from reference TRBV5-1 and TRBJ1-3, is KAGVTQTPRYLIKTRGQQVTLSCSPISGHRSVSWYQQTPGQGLQFLFEYFSETQRNKGNFPGRFSGRQFSNSRSEMNVSTLELGDSALYLCASSLAGRDTIYFGEGSWLTVV.

This clone was picked up a small number of times. J is TRBJ1-1 and V is TRBV4-3; D is ambiguous. The ends were cut back, 2 bases at V and 5 bases at J, with 15 bases in the middle. Germline V lookup: CDR1 LGHNA, CDR2 YSLEER. CDR3 length: 15 residues. For the CDR3, the DNA is TGCGCCAGCAGCCAATTCCACCGGGCGGAAACTGAAGCTTTCTTT. Protein: CASSQFHRAETEAFF.

This chain uses TRBV6-5 with TRBJ1-2; D is perhaps TRBD1 (5 bases). Germline loops: CDR1 MNHEY, CDR2 SVGAGI. V lost 6 bases to trimming and J lost 4 bases, with 12 bases between them. This CDR3 is built from 13 residues. CDR3 loop: CASRGTQIYGYTF. Written as DNA, the CDR3 is TGTGCCAGCAGGGGGACCCAAATCTATGGCTACACCTTC.

The chain links TRBV5-1 to TRBJ2-1, with D possibly TRBD2 on 6 matching bases. CDR1 is SGHRS, CDR2 YFSETQ, per germline. V was cut by 3 bases and J by 5 bases, with 18 bases left in between. The CDR3 consists of 16 residues. CDR3 in DNA: TGCGCCAGCAGCTGGAAGGGATCCGGGGGTCACAATGAGCAGTTCTTC. This codes for CASSWKGSGGHNEQFF.